These T cell receptor beta chains were read from a single sample in a study of blood T cell repertoires in COVID-19. Repertoires were generated with immunoSEQ multiplex PCR, while TCRdb's copy carries only in-frame clones and drops some. The sample includes approximately 110,000 clones, roughly 71% of them seen just once. The material sequenced was peripheral blood. Source of these receptors: a man older than 75 with acute or convalescent COVID-19. CDR3s include the opening cysteine and the closing phenylalanine or tryptophan. Clone size appears in some rows only: once, few, many, or a class for an expanded clone.

j_call,clone_size,v_call,cdr3_aa
TRBJ2-5,few,TRBV4-2,CASSQANSGVGTQYF
TRBJ2-7,few,TRBV27,CASSLDRGTYEQYF
TRBJ2-7,NA,TRBV2,CASFSDSAYEQYF
TRBJ1-1,NA,TRBV3-1/TRBV3-2,CASSPSRAVAEAFF
TRBJ1-3,NA,TRBV20-1,CSAWLRNTIYF
TRBJ2-3,NA,TRBV15,CATSRYPGTSASDTQYF
TRBJ1-6,NA,TRBV28,CASTAMSRSPLHF
TRBJ2-3,NA,TRBV5-1,CASSRSGDDTQYF
TRBJ2-7,NA,TRBV19,CASSTSTGNSYEQYF
TRBJ1-1,NA,TRBV2,CASSLEGGRTEAFF
TRBJ2-7,few,TRBV7-9,CASSLADSSYEQYF
TRBJ2-5,NA,TRBV29-1,CSETSGTETQYF
TRBJ1-5,NA,TRBV19,CASSTPGGPYPRYSNQPQHF
TRBJ2-6,NA,TRBV15,CATSSGGTGANVLTF
TRBJ2-5,few,TRBV5-4,CASSPPSGSETQYF
TRBJ1-1,NA,TRBV28,CASSPGTGVNTEAFF
TRBJ2-7,NA,TRBV5-1,CASKSSYEQYF
TRBJ2-1,many,TRBV27,CASSLSGGHEQFF
TRBJ2-5,NA,TRBV3-1/TRBV3-2,CASSQGTSGSTETQYF
TRBJ2-1,few,TRBV4-1,CASSSGLAGVAGNEQFF
TRBJ2-7,NA,TRBV24-1,CATSDLASGTYEQYF
TRBJ2-4,NA,TRBV24-1,CATSDGSGDKNIQYF
TRBJ2-1,NA,TRBV19,CASSITSGRYNEQFF
TRBJ2-1,NA,TRBV10-1,CASSSSATSYNEQFF
TRBJ1-1,NA,TRBV6-5,CASSYGESFGTEAFF
TRBJ2-7,few,TRBV7-2,CASSPRAGGSYEQYF
TRBJ2-7,NA,TRBV11-2,CASSSRTSGRFEQYF
TRBJ1-2,NA,TRBV2,CASSIRGLGYTF
TRBJ1-2,NA,TRBV5-4,CASSLDIGGYTF
TRBJ2-3,NA,TRBV19,CASRLGGPGTDTQYF
TRBJ2-1,once,TRBV27,CASSLTRLAGVNEQFF
TRBJ1-2,NA,TRBV9,CASSAVSQAYYGYTF
TRBJ1-4,NA,TRBV2,CASSVWGLGEKLFF
TRBJ2-3,NA,TRBV7-8,CASSLNPAGVGADTQYF
TRBJ2-7,NA,TRBV28,CASSRQRRVEQYF
TRBJ2-7,NA,TRBV7-2,CASSLVLGEQYF
TRBJ2-1,NA,TRBV29-1,CSVEALRELGEQFF
TRBJ2-7,few,TRBV27,CASSRLTGGRAGGPGEQYF
TRBJ2-1,many,TRBV6-1,CASSEGGADFNEQFF
TRBJ2-7,NA,TRBV7-9,CASSLGGLSGSYEQYF